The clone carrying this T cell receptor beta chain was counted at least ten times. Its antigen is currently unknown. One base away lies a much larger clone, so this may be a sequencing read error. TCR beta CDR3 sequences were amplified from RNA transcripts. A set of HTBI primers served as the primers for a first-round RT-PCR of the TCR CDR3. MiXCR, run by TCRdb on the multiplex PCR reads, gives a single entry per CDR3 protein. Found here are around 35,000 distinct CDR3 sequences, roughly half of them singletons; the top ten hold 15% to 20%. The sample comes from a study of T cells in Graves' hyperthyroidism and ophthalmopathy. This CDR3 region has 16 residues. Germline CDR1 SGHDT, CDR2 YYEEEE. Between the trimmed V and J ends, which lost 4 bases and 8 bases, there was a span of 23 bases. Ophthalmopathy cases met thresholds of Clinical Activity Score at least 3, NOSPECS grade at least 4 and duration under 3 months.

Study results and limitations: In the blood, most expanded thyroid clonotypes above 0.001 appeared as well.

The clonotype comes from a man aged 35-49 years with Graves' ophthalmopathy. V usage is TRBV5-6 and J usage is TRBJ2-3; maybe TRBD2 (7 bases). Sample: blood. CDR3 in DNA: TGTGCCAGCAGCCCTCGACGGGGGGCACGGCCAGGTACGCAGTATTTT. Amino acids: CASSPRRGARPGTQYF.